This record concerns one TCR beta chain sequence. Its antigen is not known. The donors formed part of the approximately 120-subject validation cohort, distinct from the approximately 670-subject first cohort. The CDR3 is 14 residues long. CDR1 MGHRA and CDR2 YSYEKL come from the germline V gene. Trimming took 1 base from V and 7 from J, leaving 12 bases between them. Only in-frame clones appear in the TCRdb table, and some are missing; sequencing was by immunoSEQ multiplex PCR. The sample carries under 400,000 clones, about nine tenths recorded once. The data are from a study of cytomegalovirus exposure and HLA in healthy donors. Study-level background: According to later analysis, the same platform produced the 100 to 150 validation and several hundred first-cohort repertoires. Study-wide points: That first-cohort TCR clusters tended to co-occur in the 120 or so validation repertoires was found in a later analysis. Usually a TCR sequence was rare, but some public TCRs were found in many donors.

This receptor was identified in a woman in her late teens or twenties in good health and CMV-seronegative. The chain combines TRBV4-1 with TRBJ2-3, with D unclear. Sequenced: PBMCs. CDR3 DNA sequence: TGCGCCAGCAGCCAAGGCCCTACCCCCAATACGCAGTATTTT. It encodes CASSQGPTPNTQYF.